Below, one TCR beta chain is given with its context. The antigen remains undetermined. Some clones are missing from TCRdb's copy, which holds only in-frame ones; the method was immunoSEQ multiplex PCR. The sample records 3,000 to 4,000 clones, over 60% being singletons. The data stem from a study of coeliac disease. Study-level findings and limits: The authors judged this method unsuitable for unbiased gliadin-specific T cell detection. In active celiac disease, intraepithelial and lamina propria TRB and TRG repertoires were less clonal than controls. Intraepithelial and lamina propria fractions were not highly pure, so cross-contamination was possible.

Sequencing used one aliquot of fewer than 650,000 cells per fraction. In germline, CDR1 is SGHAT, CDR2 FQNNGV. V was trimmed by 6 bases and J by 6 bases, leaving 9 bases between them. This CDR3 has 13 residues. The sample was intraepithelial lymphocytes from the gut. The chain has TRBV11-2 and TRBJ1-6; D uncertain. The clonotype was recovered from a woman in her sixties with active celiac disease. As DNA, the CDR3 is TGTGCCAGCAGTTCCTCTTTTAATTCACCCCTCCACTTT. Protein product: CASSSSFNSPLHF.